The 20 T cell receptor beta chains below all came from one sample that was sequenced in a study of CD8+CD57+ T cells in acquired aplastic anemia (dated by TCRdb to between 2017 and 2018). Expansion of CD8+CD57+ cells had been shown by flow cytometry in the patients chosen for sequencing. Sequencing used an Illumina HiSeq 2000. Genomic DNA served as template for TCR beta VDJ combination and CDR3 sequence profiling. In TCRdb, the public reads were trimmed at Q25 with fastp and aligned with MiXCR, with productive beta chains retained. One record per CDR3 amino acid sequence lists the most common genes and DNA. Recorded for this sample are 400,000 to 600,000 distinct CDR3 sequences; about a third of them occurred a single time. The top ten clonotypes cover 0.82% of the sample. What was sequenced was sorted CD4+, CD8+, or CD8+CD57+ T cells (not recorded which) from PBMCs. The receptors were gathered from a human donor with aplastic anemia.

The chain uses TRBV24-1 and TRBJ1-2; tentative D call: TRBD1 (6 bases). This CDR3 has 15 residues. Trimming stripped 3 bases from V and 4 bases from J, with 14 bases between. Per the germline V gene, CDR1 is KGHDR and CDR2 is SFDVKD. CDR3 DNA: TGTGCCACCAGTGATCCAGGAACAGGGATCTATGGCTACACCTTC. Protein: CATSDPGTGIYGYTF.

This chain uses TRBV12-3 or TRBV12-4 with TRBJ2-7; 10 bases line up with TRBD2. The CDR3 contains 16 residues. After removal of 6 bases from V and 6 bases from J, the junction contained 14 bases not matched to a gene. The CDR3 nucleotides are TGTGCCAGCAGACCACACCGAACTAGCGGGATCTCCGAGCAGTACTTC. Encoded protein: CASRPHRTSGISEQYF.

V usage is TRBV2 and J usage is TRBJ2-7; D is uncertain. CDR3 length: 13 residues. V gave up 6 bases and J gave up 1 base, with 10 bases separating them. Germline assignment: CDR1 SNHLY and CDR2 FYNNEI. Here the CDR3 reads CASRSLGSYEQYF. CDR3 nucleotides: TGTGCCAGCAGAAGTTTGGGGTCCTACGAGCAGTACTTC.

Of note for this clonotype: The junction differs from germline at one of its ends, possibly a read error. This rearrangement joins TRBV4-3 to TRBJ1-2; maybe TRBD1 (6 bases). CDR3 length equals 15 residues. CDR1 LGHNA and CDR2 YSLEER come from the germline V gene. The CDR3: CASSPALRGRYDYTF. The CDR3 nucleotides are TGCGCCAGCAGCCCCGCACTCAGGGGACGTTATGACTACACCTTC.

The J gene is TRBJ2-3, the V gene TRBV6-2 or TRBV6-3; the match to TRBD2 covers 8 bases. The CDR3 runs 14 residues. Germline V gene data show CDR1 as MNHEY and CDR2 as SVGEGT. The V gene end was trimmed by 7 bases and the J gene end by 2 bases; junction bases not matched to a gene: 5. The CDR3 is CASITGGITDTQYF. The CDR3 nucleotides are TGTGCCAGCATTACGGGGGGGATCACAGATACGCAGTATTTT.

The rearrangement uses TRBV18 and TRBJ1-4, with D uncertain. The V end lost 2 bases, the J end lost 8 bases, and 15 bases lay between the germline ends. The CDR3 is 15 amino acids. CDR1 and CDR2 (germline): KGHSH, LQKENI. The CDR3: CASSPTVQPREKLFF. CDR3 DNA sequence: TGTGCCAGCTCACCAACGGTACAGCCAAGGGAAAAACTGTTTTTT.

The chain combines TRBV7-3 with TRBJ2-7, with TRBD2 identical over 7 bases. The end of the DNA fits TRBJ2-1 better, so the J call may be wrong. Germline values: CDR1 SGHTA, CDR2 FQGTGA. This CDR3 is 16 amino acids long. The DNA of the CDR3 is TGTGCCAGCAGCTTAGGGGGGGGACTCTCCTACAATGAGCAGTTCTTC. Translation: CASSLGGGLSYNEQFF.

This clonotype was found a few times. The rearrangement links TRBV3-1 to TRBJ2-1; tentative D call: TRBD2 (5 bases). This CDR3 is 15 amino acids long. Trimming removed 3 bases at V and 0 bases at J, with 9 bases between. CDR1 is LGHDT and CDR2 is YNNKEL in the germline V gene (reference sequence). The CDR3 protein is CASSQGGSSYNEQFF. DNA of the CDR3: TGTGCCAGCAGCCAGGGTGGGAGCTCCTACAATGAGCAGTTCTTC.

V and J are TRBV5-6 and TRBJ2-7, with 9 bases identical to TRBD2. The germline CDR1 and CDR2 sequences are SGHDT and YYEEEE. The CDR3 has 15 residues. Germline trimming cut 6 bases from V and 3 bases from J; bases unmatched to any gene: 10. CDR3 in amino acids: CASNVGLAVNYEQYF. The CDR3 DNA reads as TGTGCCAGCAACGTGGGACTAGCCGTAAACTACGAGCAGTACTTC.

This clonotype was counted ten times or more. The chain joins TRBV7-2 to TRBJ1-1; tentative D call: TRBD1 (6 bases). The CDR3 runs to 15 residues. The germline gives CDR1 SGHTA, CDR2 FQGNSA. V dropped 5 bases and J dropped 1 base, with 14 bases sitting between them. The CDR3 DNA is TGTGCCAGCAGCCCCAGGACAGTACAGAACACTGAAGCTTTCTTT. Amino acids: CASSPRTVQNTEAFF.

This clonotype has ten or more counts. The chain has TRBV29-1 and TRBJ1-2; no firm D call. The CDR3 covers 12 residues. Germline assignment: CDR1 SQVTM and CDR2 ANQGSEA. V was clipped by 4 bases and J by 2 bases, with 8 bases between them. For the CDR3, the DNA is TGCAGCGTTGGCGGTCCGAACTATGGCTACACCTTC. It codes for CSVGGPNYGYTF.

Many counts were recorded for this clonotype. The CDR3 nucleotides are TGTGCCAGCAGTTACACCGTGGGGTATGGCTACACCTTC. The encoded protein is CASSYTVGYGYTF. The chain uses TRBV6-5 and TRBJ1-2; unclear D gene. CDR1 and CDR2 (germline): MNHEY, SVGAGI. V gave up 2 bases and J gave up 5 bases, with 9 bases separating them. CDR3 size: 13 residues.

This clonotype was counted between two and nine times. This rearrangement joins TRBV5-1 to TRBJ1-1; D remains unclear. V shed 0 bases and J shed 7 bases, with 7 bases lying between them. Germline-derived CDR1 and CDR2 are SGHRS and YFSETQ. CDR3 size: 12 residues. The CDR3 DNA is TGCGCCAGCAGCTTGGGAGGGATTGAAGCTTTCTTT. Its translation: CASSLGGIEAFF. Variable domain in full (rest from reference TRBV5-1 and TRBJ1-1): KAGVTQTPRYLIKTRGQQVTLSCSPISGHRSVSWYQQTPGQGLQFLFEYFSETQRNKGNFPGRFSGRQFSNSRSEMNVSTLELGDSALYLCASSLGGIEAFFGQGTRLTVV.

This clonotype has a count of ten or more. The chain couples TRBV10-1 to TRBJ1-3, with D possibly TRBD1 on 5 matching bases. The CDR3 sequence is 16 residues long. V lost 2 bases to trimming and J lost 0 bases, with 11 bases between them. Germline V gene data show CDR1 as WNHNN and CDR2 as SYGVQD (reference sequence). This CDR3 reads CASSEDSQSSGNTIYF. CDR3 sequence (DNA): TGCGCCAGCAGTGAGGACAGCCAGAGCTCTGGAAACACCATATATTTT.

This clonotype has a count of ten or more. The CDR3 reads CSVERPLNTEAFF. In nucleotides, the CDR3 is TGCAGCGTTGAGAGGCCGCTGAACACTGAAGCTTTCTTT. The chain joins TRBV29-1 to TRBJ1-1; D uncertain. This CDR3 is 13 amino acids long. The ends were cut back, 3 bases at V and 0 bases at J, with 8 bases in the middle. CDR1 is SQVTM and CDR2 is ANQGSEA in the germline V gene.

This clonotype was counted ten times or more. The J gene is TRBJ1-6, the V gene TRBV7-2; no clear D. V lost 4 bases and J 9 bases, leaving 13 bases between the germline ends. This CDR3 spans 14 amino acids. In germline, CDR1 is SGHTA, CDR2 FQGNSA. CDR3 residues: CASSSRTGSSPLHF. The DNA for the CDR3 is TGTGCCAGCAGCTCCAGGACCGGGTCTTCACCCCTCCACTTT.

This clonotype was detected a few times. The chain employs TRBV29-1 and TRBJ1-2; possible D gene TRBD1, 6 bases. The CDR3 length is 15 residues. From germline, CDR1 is SQVTM and CDR2 ANQGSEA. Trimming removed 3 bases at V and 6 bases at J, with 20 bases between. The CDR3 loop is CSVESPSTGVDGYTF. The CDR3 DNA reads as TGCAGCGTTGAGTCGCCCTCGACAGGAGTGGATGGCTACACCTTC.

This clonotype was picked up many times. The CDR3 nucleotides read TGTGCCAGCAGCCCCCACGGGGGGGGTCAGCCCCAGCATTTT. This translates into CASSPHGGGQPQHF. V gene TRBV7-8 combines with J gene TRBJ1-5, with D perhaps matching TRBD1 (5 bases). Germline V CDR1 and CDR2: SGHVS, FQNEAQ. This CDR3 comprises 14 residues. Trimming removed 5 bases at V and 6 bases at J, with 14 bases between.

This clonotype has a count of ten or more. The rearrangement links TRBV9 to TRBJ1-1, with TRBD1 matching 8 bases. This CDR3 has 13 residues. The germline V gene has CDR1 SGDLS and CDR2 YYNGEE. Trimming removed 3 bases from V and 7 bases from J; junction bases left unmatched: 5. CDR3 sequence (DNA): TGTGCCAGCAGCGGCGGACAGGGTGGTGAAGCTTTCTTT. Translating gives CASSGGQGGEAFF. Drawing the rest from reference TRBV9 and TRBJ1-1, the complete variable domain is DSGVTQTPKHLITATGQRVTLRCSPRSGDLSVYWYQQSLDQGLQFLIQYYNGEERAKGNILERFSAQQFPDLHSELNLSSLELGDSALYFCASSGGQGGEAFFGQGTRLTVV.

The V and J genes are TRBV24-1 and TRBJ2-3; D remains ambiguous. This CDR3 has 16 residues. The germline CDR1 and CDR2 sequences are KGHDR and SFDVKD. V was pared by 1 base and J by 2 bases, with 12 bases between. The CDR3 is CATSDFSISFTDTQYF. The DNA for the CDR3 is TGTGCCACCAGTGATTTTTCCATATCGTTCACAGATACGCAGTATTTT.